Below, 25 T cell receptor beta chains from the same sample are listed, as sequenced in a study of cytomegalovirus exposure and HLA in healthy donors. The PCR made use of 60 Vbeta and 13 Jbeta primers. Measured with immunoSEQ multiplex PCR; TCRdb has only the in-frame clones, and not every one. The repertoire holds some 220,000 clones, with 75% to 85% as singletons. The sequenced sample consisted of PBMCs. The receptors here all came from a woman aged 55-69 years in good health and CMV-seropositive.

CDR3 bases: TGTGCCAGCAGGGGCGCTGGGGCCAACGTCCTGACTTTC. Translating it yields CASRGAGANVLTF. J is TRBJ2-6 and V is TRBV7-3; D not resolved. Germline V gene data show CDR1 as SGHTA and CDR2 as FQGTGA. CDR3 length: 13 residues. V dropped 6 bases and J dropped 2 bases, with 5 bases sitting between them.

The chain couples TRBV4-2 to TRBJ1-2; perhaps TRBD1 as D (5 bases). This CDR3 region has 12 residues. Looked up from germline, CDR1 is LGHNA and CDR2 is YNFKEQ. V was clipped by 0 bases and J by 7 bases, with 6 bases between them. CDR3 DNA: TGTGCCAGCAGCCAAGACAGGGCTGGCTACACCTTC. Residues: CASSQDRAGYTF.

The chain couples TRBV5-1 to TRBJ1-1, with 7 bases lining up with TRBD1. V shed 0 bases, J shed 0 bases, and the junction held 5 bases outside the gene matches. CDR1 and CDR2 from the germline V gene are SGHRS and YFSETQ. The CDR3 is 16 residues long. This chain's CDR3 is CASSLDPQGLNTEAFF. CDR3 nucleotides: TGCGCCAGCAGCTTGGACCCACAGGGGCTGAACACTGAAGCTTTCTTT.

The rearrangement uses TRBV11-2 and TRBJ2-2; 7 bases line up with TRBD1. Germline CDR1 reads SGHAT; CDR2 reads FQNNGV. CDR3 size: 15 residues. Germline trimming cut 1 base from V and 5 bases from J; bases unmatched to any gene: 4. As DNA, the CDR3 is TGTGCCAGCAGCTTAGGGACAGGAGTAACCGGGGAGCTGTTTTTT. Its protein is CASSLGTGVTGELFF.

The V and J genes are TRBV18 and TRBJ2-7, with D possibly matching TRBD2 (6 bases). Germline loops: CDR1 KGHSH, CDR2 LQKENI. The CDR3 has 16 residues. V was trimmed by 3 bases and J by 0 bases, leaving 15 bases between them. The CDR3 spells CASSPSVAELSYEQYF. CDR3 nucleotides: TGTGCCAGCTCACCGTCGGTAGCGGAGCTCTCCTACGAGCAGTACTTC.

This chain connects TRBV30 to TRBJ2-1; 7 bases line up with TRBD2. V was pared by 3 bases and J by 6 bases, with 11 bases of the junction left unmatched. This CDR3 contains 15 residues. Looked up from germline, CDR1 is GTSNPN and CDR2 is SVGIG (reference sequence). In DNA, the CDR3 is TGTGCCTGGAGAGTAACAGCGGGATCCCCCAATGAGCAGTTCTTC. Its translation is CAWRVTAGSPNEQFF.

V is TRBV19 and J is TRBJ2-1, with 7 bases lining up with TRBD2. From germline, CDR1 is LNHDA and CDR2 SQIVND (reference sequence). The CDR3 runs to 16 residues. V gave up 3 bases and J gave up 8 bases; unmatched junction bases: 13. CDR3 DNA sequence: TGTGCCAGTAGTATGATCCCCCGTGGCGGGAGAGATGAGCAGTTCTTC. Translated, it gives CASSMIPRGGRDEQFF.

This chain connects TRBV29-1 to TRBJ2-4; 9 bases line up with TRBD1. Germline V gene lookup returns CDR1 SQVTM and CDR2 ANQGSEA. V shed 6 bases, J shed 0 bases, and the junction held 12 bases outside the gene matches. The CDR3 length is 17 residues. The CDR3 region is CSVRPGQGVVAKNIQYF. For the CDR3, the DNA is TGCAGCGTCAGACCGGGACAGGGTGTTGTAGCCAAAAACATTCAGTACTTC.

The chain recombines TRBV11-2 with TRBJ2-3; no definite D call. CDR3 length: 16 residues. Trimming pared 0 bases from V and 0 bases from J, leaving 10 bases between. The germline V gene encodes CDR1 SGHAT and CDR2 FQNNGV. The CDR3 DNA is TGTGCCAGCAGCTTAGATTATGGCAGTAGCACAGATACGCAGTATTTT. Its translation: CASSLDYGSSTDTQYF.

V is TRBV6-1 and J is TRBJ1-1, with D maybe TRBD1 (6 bases). CDR3 length: 15 residues. Looked up from germline, CDR1 is MNHNS and CDR2 is SASEGT. V lost 4 bases and J 1 base, leaving 13 bases between the germline ends. For the CDR3, the DNA is TGTGCCAGCAGTGCCAGGACAGAACGGAACACTGAAGCTTTCTTT. It is translated as CASSARTERNTEAFF.

This chain links TRBV6-5 with TRBJ2-2; D perhaps matches TRBD1 (6 bases). The CDR3 contains 14 residues. Deletions cut 7 bases from V and 2 bases from J, with 11 bases between. Germline lookup yields CDR1 MNHEY and CDR2 SVGAGI. DNA of the CDR3: TGTGCCAGCACCAGGGGCAGCAACACCGGGGAGCTGTTTTTT. Translated, it gives CASTRGSNTGELFF.

V and J are TRBV7-2 and TRBJ1-5, with 9 bases matching TRBD1. The germline V gene has CDR1 SGHTA and CDR2 FQGNSA. The CDR3 spans 14 residues. The V gene end was trimmed by 5 bases and the J gene end by 2 bases; junction bases not matched to a gene: 1. The CDR3 sequence: CASSRTGGNQPQHF. The CDR3 bases are TGTGCCAGCAGCCGGACAGGGGGCAATCAGCCCCAGCATTTT.

The rearrangement uses TRBV5-1 and TRBJ2-7; 8 positions agree with TRBD2. Germline assignment: CDR1 SGHRS and CDR2 YFSETQ. The trim removed 0 bases at V and 4 bases at J, leaving 9 bases unmatched. The CDR3 loop spans 16 amino acids. CDR3 sequence (DNA): TGCGCCAGCAGCTTGGTGGCGGGGGGAAGGATTTACGAGCAGTACTTC. It encodes CASSLVAGGRIYEQYF. Supplemented by reference TRBV5-1 and TRBJ2-7, the full variable domain reads KAGVTQTPRYLIKTRGQQVTLSCSPISGHRSVSWYQQTPGQGLQFLFEYFSETQRNKGNFPGRFSGRQFSNSRSEMNVSTLELGDSALYLCASSLVAGGRIYEQYFGPGTRLTVT.

The gene calls are TRBV7-9 and TRBJ2-3; no reliable D call. The ends were cut back, 5 bases at V and 2 bases at J, with 20 bases in the middle. The CDR3 totals 17 residues. Germline CDR1 is SEHNR and CDR2 is FQNEAQ (reference sequence). CDR3: CASSPAQWYSTTDTQYF. The CDR3 DNA reads TGTGCCAGCAGCCCCGCCCAGTGGTACAGTACCACAGATACGCAGTATTTT.

This clone has only a few counts. The J gene is TRBJ1-1, the V gene TRBV7-9; no reliable D call. The CDR3 extends over 13 amino acids. The V end was cut by 5 bases, the J end by 0 bases, with 7 bases between. Germline V gives CDR1 SEHNR, CDR2 FQNEAQ (reference sequence). As DNA, the CDR3 is TGTGCCAGCAGCCAAGCTATGAACACTGAAGCTTTCTTT. Amino acids: CASSQAMNTEAFF.

This clone was counted a few times. The chain carries TRBV4-1 and TRBJ2-7; TRBD1 is a possible D gene (6 bases). Germline V gene data show CDR1 as MGHRA and CDR2 as YSYEKL. This CDR3 contains 14 residues. The V gene lost 1 base and the J gene lost 7 bases, with 14 bases spanning the gap. CDR3: CASSQGDTAWEQYF. CDR3 in DNA: TGCGCCAGCAGCCAAGGGGACACCGCTTGGGAGCAGTACTTC.

CDR3 coding DNA: TGTGCCAGCAGCGTTACTACGTCCTCCTACGAGCAGTACTTC. This gives the protein CASSVTTSSYEQYF. The chain carries TRBV9 and TRBJ2-7, with D unresolved. This CDR3 spans 14 amino acids. V lost 2 bases and J lost 0, with 9 bases in between. Germline V CDR1 and CDR2: SGDLS, YYNGEE.

The J gene is TRBJ2-7, the V gene TRBV4-2; D gene uncertain. The germline V and J ends were trimmed by 2 bases and 4 bases, with 3 bases remaining between them. This CDR3 region has 11 residues. In germline, CDR1 is LGHNA, CDR2 YNFKEQ. CDR3 sequence: CASSQHYEQYF. The CDR3 nucleotides are TGTGCCAGCAGCCAACATTACGAGCAGTACTTC.

Note on this clone: One junction end disagrees with the germline gene, perhaps due to a read error. This rearrangement joins TRBV5-1 to TRBJ1-3, with 8 bases lining up with TRBD1. The CDR3 runs 15 residues. CDR1 and CDR2 from the germline V gene are SGHRS and YFSETQ. The CDR3 nucleotides read TGCGCCAGCAGCGTCGGGACAGGAACTGGAAACGCCATATATTTT. Amino acids: CASSVGTGTGNAIYF.

The sample holds a few counts of this clone. The chain is built from TRBV4-3 and TRBJ1-2, with a tentative D call TRBD1 (5 bases). Germline V gene sequence: CDR1 LGHNA, CDR2 YSLEER. The CDR3 is 17 residues long. Trimming removed 0 bases from V and 1 base from J, with 15 bases in between. CDR3 sequence (DNA): TGCGCCAGCAGCCAAGATGGGGGACTCCGGGGTAACTATGGCTACACCTTC. Its translation is CASSQDGGLRGNYGYTF.

The V and J genes are TRBV2 and TRBJ1-2; D is uncertain. Deletions cut 8 bases from V and 4 bases from J, with 17 bases between. There are 14 residues in the CDR3. Per germline, CDR1 SNHLY and CDR2 FYNNEI. The CDR3 loop is CASDKRAVFYGYTF. The CDR3, as DNA: TGTGCCAGCGACAAGAGGGCAGTTTTCTATGGCTACACCTTC.

This clone has only a few counts. V and J are TRBV9 and TRBJ1-6; tentatively, D is TRBD1 (6 bases). The CDR3 has 14 amino acids. The germline V and J ends were trimmed by 3 bases and 9 bases, with 13 bases remaining between them. Per germline, CDR1 SGDLS and CDR2 YYNGEE. CDR3 in amino acids: CASSEETGTSPLHF. The CDR3 DNA follows: TGTGCCAGCAGCGAGGAGACAGGAACTTCACCCCTCCACTTT.

This chain links TRBV29-1 with TRBJ2-1, with D tentatively TRBD1 (5 bases). Germline CDR1 SQVTM, CDR2 ANQGSEA. Trimming stripped 4 bases from V and 5 bases from J, with 6 bases between. The CDR3 sequence is 11 residues long. The CDR3 is CSVAQDNEQFF. DNA for the CDR3: TGCAGCGTTGCACAGGACAATGAGCAGTTCTTC.

This chain uses TRBV7-2 with TRBJ1-1; possibly TRBD1 for D (5 bases). Trimming stripped 1 base from V and 6 bases from J, with 12 bases between. The CDR3 spans 14 residues. The germline CDR1 and CDR2 sequences are SGHTA and FQGNSA. The CDR3: CASSLGQGFAEAFF. In DNA form, the CDR3 reads TGTGCCAGCAGCTTAGGTCAGGGATTCGCTGAAGCTTTCTTT.

To note about this clone: In the same sample, other DNA sequences code for this CDR3. This chain connects TRBV4-1 to TRBJ2-3; possible D gene TRBD1, 6 bases. The V gene's germline CDR1 is MGHRA and CDR2 YSYEKL. This CDR3 region has 15 residues. V was shortened by 0 bases and J by 1 base, with 8 bases between the two germline ends. The CDR3 reads CASSQDPGGTDTQYF. The CDR3 DNA follows: TGCGCCAGCAGCCAAGATCCAGGGGGCACAGATACGCAGTATTTT.